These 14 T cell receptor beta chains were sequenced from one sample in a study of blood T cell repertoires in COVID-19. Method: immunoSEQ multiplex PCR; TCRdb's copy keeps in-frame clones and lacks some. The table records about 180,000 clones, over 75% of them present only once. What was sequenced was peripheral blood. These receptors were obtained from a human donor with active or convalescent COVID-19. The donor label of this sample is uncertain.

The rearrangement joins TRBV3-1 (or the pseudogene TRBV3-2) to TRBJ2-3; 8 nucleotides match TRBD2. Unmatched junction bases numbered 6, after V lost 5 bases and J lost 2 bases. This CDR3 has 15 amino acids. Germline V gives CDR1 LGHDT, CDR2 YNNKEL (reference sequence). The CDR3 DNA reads TGTGCCAGCAGCGGACCGGGGGGGTCCACAGATACGCAGTATTTT. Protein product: CASSGPGGSTDTQYF.

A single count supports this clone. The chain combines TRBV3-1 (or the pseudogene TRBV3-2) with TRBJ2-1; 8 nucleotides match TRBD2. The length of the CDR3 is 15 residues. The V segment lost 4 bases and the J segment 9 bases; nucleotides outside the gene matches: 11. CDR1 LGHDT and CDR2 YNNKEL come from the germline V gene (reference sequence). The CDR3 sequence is CASSPLTGGPGEQFF. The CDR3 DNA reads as TGTGCCAGCAGCCCCCTTACGGGAGGGCCGGGTGAGCAGTTCTTC.

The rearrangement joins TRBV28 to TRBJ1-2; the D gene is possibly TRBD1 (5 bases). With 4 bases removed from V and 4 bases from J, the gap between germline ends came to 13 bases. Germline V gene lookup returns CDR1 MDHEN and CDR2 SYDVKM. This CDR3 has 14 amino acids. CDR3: CASSSSQGTYGYTF. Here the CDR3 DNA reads TGTGCCAGCAGTTCGTCCCAGGGTACCTATGGCTACACCTTC.

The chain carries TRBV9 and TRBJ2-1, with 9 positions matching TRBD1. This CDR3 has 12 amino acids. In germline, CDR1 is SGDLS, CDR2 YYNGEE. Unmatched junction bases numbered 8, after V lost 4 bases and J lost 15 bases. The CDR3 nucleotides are TGTGCCAGCAGCAAATTACAGGGGGCTTCGTTCTTC. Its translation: CASSKLQGASFF. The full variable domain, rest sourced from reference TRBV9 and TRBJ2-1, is DSGVTQTPKHLITATGQRVTLRCSPRSGDLSVYWYQQSLDQGLQFLIQYYNGEERAKGNILERFSAQQFPDLHSELNLSSLELGDSALYFCASSKLQGASFFGPGTRLTVL.

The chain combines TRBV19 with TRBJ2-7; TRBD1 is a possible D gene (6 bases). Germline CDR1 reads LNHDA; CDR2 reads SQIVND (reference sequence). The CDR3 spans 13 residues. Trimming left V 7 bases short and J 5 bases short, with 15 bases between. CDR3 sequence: CASKPTGFHEQYF. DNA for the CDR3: TGTGCCAGTAAACCCACAGGGTTCCACGAGCAGTACTTC.

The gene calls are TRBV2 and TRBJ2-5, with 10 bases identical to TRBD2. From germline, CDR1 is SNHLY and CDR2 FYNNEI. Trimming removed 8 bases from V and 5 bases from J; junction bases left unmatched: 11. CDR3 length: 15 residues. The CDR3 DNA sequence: TGTGCCAGCTCCGGACTAGCGGCAATAGAGGAGACCCAGTACTTC. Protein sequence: CASSGLAAIEETQYF.

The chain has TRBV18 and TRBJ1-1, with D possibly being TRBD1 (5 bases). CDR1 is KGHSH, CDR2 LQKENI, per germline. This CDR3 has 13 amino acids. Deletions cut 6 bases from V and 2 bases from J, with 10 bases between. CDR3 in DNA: TGTGCCAGCTCTATGGGGCTTAACACTGAAGCTTTCTTT. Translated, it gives CASSMGLNTEAFF.

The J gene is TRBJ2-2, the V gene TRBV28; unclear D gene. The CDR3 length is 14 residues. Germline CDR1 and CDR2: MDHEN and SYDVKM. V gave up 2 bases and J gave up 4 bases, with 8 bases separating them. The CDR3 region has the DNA TGTGCCAGCAGTTTAGCTGACTCCACCGGGGAGCTGTTTTTT. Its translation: CASSLADSTGELFF.

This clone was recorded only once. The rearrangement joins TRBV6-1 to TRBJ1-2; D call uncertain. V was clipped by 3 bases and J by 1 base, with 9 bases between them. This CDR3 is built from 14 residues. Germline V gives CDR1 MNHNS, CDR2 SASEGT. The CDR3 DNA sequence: TGTGCCAGCAGTGAGGGCGGGATTAACTATGGCTACACCTTC. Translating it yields CASSEGGINYGYTF.

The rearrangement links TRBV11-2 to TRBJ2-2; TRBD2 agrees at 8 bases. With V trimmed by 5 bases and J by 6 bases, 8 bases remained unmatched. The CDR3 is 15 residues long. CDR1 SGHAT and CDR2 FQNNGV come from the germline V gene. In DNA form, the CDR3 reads TGTGCCAGCAGCATCAGGACTAGCCCCCCCGGGGAGCTGTTTTTT. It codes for CASSIRTSPPGELFF.

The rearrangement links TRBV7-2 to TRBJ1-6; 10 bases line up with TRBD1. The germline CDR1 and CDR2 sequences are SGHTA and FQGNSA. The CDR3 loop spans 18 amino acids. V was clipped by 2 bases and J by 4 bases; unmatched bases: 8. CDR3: CASSLPPDRGQYNSPLHF. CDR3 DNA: TGTGCCAGCAGCTTACCACCTGACAGGGGGCAGTATAATTCACCCCTCCACTTT. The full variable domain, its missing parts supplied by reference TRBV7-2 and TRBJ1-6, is GAGVSQSPSNKVTEKGKDVELRCDPISGHTALYWYRQSLGQGLEFLIYFQGNSAPDKSGLPSDRFSAERTGGSVSTLTIQRTQQEDSAVYLCASSLPPDRGQYNSPLHFGNGTRLTVT.

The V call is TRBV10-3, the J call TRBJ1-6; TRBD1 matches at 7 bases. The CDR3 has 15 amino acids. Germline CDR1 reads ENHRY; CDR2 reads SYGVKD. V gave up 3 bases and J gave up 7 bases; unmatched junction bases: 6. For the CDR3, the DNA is TGTGCCATCAGTGACACCAGACAGGGAAATTCACCCCTCCACTTT. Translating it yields CAISDTRQGNSPLHF.

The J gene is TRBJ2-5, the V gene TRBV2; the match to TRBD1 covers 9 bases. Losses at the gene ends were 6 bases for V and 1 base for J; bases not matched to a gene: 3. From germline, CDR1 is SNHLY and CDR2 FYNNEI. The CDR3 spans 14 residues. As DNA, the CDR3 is TGTGCCAGCAGGGGGGACAGGGCCCAAGAGACCCAGTACTTC. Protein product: CASRGDRAQETQYF.

CDR3 loop: CAWSRGAVPLGDTQYF. CDR3 in DNA: TGTGCCTGGAGTAGAGGCGCAGTCCCTCTTGGGGATACGCAGTATTTT. The rearrangement uses TRBV30 and TRBJ2-3; D unclear. From germline, CDR1 is GTSNPN and CDR2 SVGIG (reference sequence). Trimming stripped 2 bases from V and 6 bases from J, with 21 bases between. This CDR3 spans 16 amino acids. The variable domain in full, with the rest retrieved from reference TRBV30 and TRBJ2-3, is SQTIHQWPATLVQPVGSPLSLECTVEGTSNPNLYWYRQAAGRGLQLLFYSVGIGQISSEVPQNLSASRPQDRQFILSSKKLLLSDSGFYLCAWSRGAVPLGDTQYFGPGTRLTVL.